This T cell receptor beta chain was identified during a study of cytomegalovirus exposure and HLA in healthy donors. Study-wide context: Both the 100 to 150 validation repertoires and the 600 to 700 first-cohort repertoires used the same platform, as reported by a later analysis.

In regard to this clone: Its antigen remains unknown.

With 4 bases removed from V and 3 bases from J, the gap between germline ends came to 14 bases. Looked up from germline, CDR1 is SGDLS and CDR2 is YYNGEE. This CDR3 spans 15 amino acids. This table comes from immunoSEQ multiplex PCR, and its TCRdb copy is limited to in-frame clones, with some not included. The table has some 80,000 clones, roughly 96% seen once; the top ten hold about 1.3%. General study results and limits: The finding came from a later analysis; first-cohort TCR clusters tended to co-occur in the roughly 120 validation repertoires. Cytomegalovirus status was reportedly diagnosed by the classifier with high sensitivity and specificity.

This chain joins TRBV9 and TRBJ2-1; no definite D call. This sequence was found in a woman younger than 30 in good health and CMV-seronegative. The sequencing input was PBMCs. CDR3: CASSSSGDVYNEQFF. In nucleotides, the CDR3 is TGTGCCAGCAGCTCTTCCGGAGATGTCTACAATGAGCAGTTCTTC.